This TCR beta chain is drawn from a study of T cells in Graves' hyperthyroidism and ophthalmopathy. General study findings and limits: The model foresaw ophthalmopathy a median roughly 6.6 months prior to onset.

Hyperthyroidism, newly diagnosed and lasting under 2 months, affected patients aged 18 to 65. A word on this clonotype: Its antigen is not known.

Amplification of TCR beta CDR3 regions was performed using RNA transcripts as template. Initially, a first-round RT-PCR of the TCR CDR3 employed the HTBI primer set. One entry per CDR3 protein results from TCRdb running MiXCR on the multiplex PCR reads. Among around 300,000 distinct CDR3 sequences listed, approximately 26% were seen once. The J segment lost 2 bases and the V segment lost 0 bases, leaving 4 bases of the junction unmatched. Germline V gene sequence: CDR1 MNHEY, CDR2 SVGAGI. This CDR3 has 16 amino acids. This chain links TRBV6-5 with TRBJ1-3; 7 bases are a match to TRBD1. The TCR was taken from a man in his forties or fifties with Graves' hyperthyroidism that later progressed to Graves' ophthalmopathy. The sequenced sample was blood. CDR3 in amino acids: CASSYSLQGTGNTIYF. CDR3 nucleotide sequence: TGTGCCAGCAGTTACTCCTTACAGGGGACTGGAAACACCATATATTTT.